These T cell receptor beta chains were read from a single sample in a study of T cell responses to AZD1222 COVID-19 vaccine. Some clones are missing from TCRdb's copy, which holds only in-frame ones; the method was immunoSEQ multiplex PCR. In the table there are some 45,000 clones, 90% of which are singletons. Sequencing was performed on peripheral blood, taken 28 days after the second AZD1222 dose. All receptors derive from an adult who received the AZD1222 COVID-19 vaccine. The CDR3 runs from the conserved cysteine through the conserved F or W. The order of the fields is J gene, V gene, D gene, clone size, CDR3 protein, CDR3 DNA. The D gene is left open where the match is weak. Size is stated for part of the rows, as once, few or many counts, or as a class when the clone is expanded.

J: TRBJ2-2; V: TRBV7-2; D: TRBD1; size: -; CDR3: CASSTRQGPTGELFF; DNA: TGTGCCAGCAGCACTAGACAGGGGCCCACCGGGGAGCTGTTTTTT
J: TRBJ2-2; V: TRBV27; D: TRBD2; size: -; CDR3: CASSRGLAGAANTGELFF; DNA: TGTGCCAGCAGTCGTGGACTAGCGGGGGCCGCGAACACCGGGGAGCTGTTTTTT
J: TRBJ1-2; V: TRBV9; D: -; size: -; CDR3: CASSVEGQGFGYTF; DNA: TGTGCCAGCAGCGTAGAGGGTCAGGGGTTTGGCTACACCTTC
J: TRBJ1-2; V: TRBV3-1/TRBV3-2; D: -; size: once; CDR3: CATLNRRDYGYTF; DNA: TGTGCCACGTTAAACAGGAGAGACTATGGCTACACCTTC
J: TRBJ2-2; V: TRBV7-2; D: -; size: -; CDR3: CAWGRNTGELFF; DNA: TGCGCCTGGGGAAGAAACACCGGGGAGCTGTTTTTT
J: TRBJ2-2; V: TRBV4-2; D: TRBD2; size: -; CDR3: CASSPRLLATGELFF; DNA: TGTGCCAGCAGCCCTCGCCTACTAGCGACCGGGGAGCTGTTTTTT
J: TRBJ2-5; V: TRBV4-1; D: TRBD2; size: few; CDR3: CASSQVDSGYAPQTQYF; DNA: TGCGCCAGCAGCCAAGTGGATAGCGGGTACGCCCCGCAGACCCAGTACTTC
J: TRBJ2-5; V: TRBV5-1; D: -; size: -; CDR3: CASSWAGDPQETQYF; DNA: TGCGCCAGCAGCTGGGCCGGCGATCCCCAAGAGACCCAGTACTTC
J: TRBJ2-7; V: TRBV4-3; D: -; size: -; CDR3: CASSQDSRGHEQYF; DNA: TGCGCCAGCAGCCAAGATAGCAGGGGCCACGAGCAGTACTTC
J: TRBJ2-2; V: TRBV12-5; D: TRBD2; size: -; CDR3: CASGFGTKNTGELFF; DNA: TGTGCTAGTGGTTTTGGGACTAAAAACACCGGGGAGCTGTTTTTT
J: TRBJ1-1; V: TRBV6-5; D: TRBD1; size: -; CDR3: CASSWDSPNTEAFF; DNA: TGTGCCAGCAGTTGGGACAGCCCTAACACTGAAGCTTTCTTT
J: TRBJ1-1; V: TRBV3-1/TRBV3-2; D: TRBD1; size: -; CDR3: CASSRGTGERDTEAFF; DNA: TGTGCCAGCAGCCGGGGAACAGGGGAGAGGGACACTGAAGCTTTCTTT
J: TRBJ1-2; V: TRBV7-2; D: -; size: -; CDR3: CASSDLGEGYGYGYTF; DNA: TGTGCCAGCAGCGATCTAGGGGAAGGTTATGGCTATGGCTACACCTTC
J: TRBJ2-7; V: TRBV5-1; D: -; size: -; CDR3: CASSSGARDRSNEQYF; DNA: TGCGCCAGCAGCTCGGGGGCCCGGGACAGATCTAACGAGCAGTACTTC
J: TRBJ1-1; V: TRBV18; D: -; size: -; CDR3: CASSEDGLEAFF; DNA: TGTGCCAGCTCAGAGGACGGGTTAGAAGCTTTCTTT
J: TRBJ2-7; V: TRBV10-2; D: TRBD1; size: -; CDR3: CASTRQGRTYEQCF; DNA: TGCGCCAGCACCCGACAGGGACGGACCTACGAGCAGTGCTTC
J: TRBJ2-7; V: TRBV6-2/TRBV6-3; D: TRBD2; size: -; CDR3: CASSYAGGADEQYF; DNA: TGTGCCAGCAGTTACGCGGGGGGCGCGGATGAGCAGTACTTC
J: TRBJ1-4; V: TRBV5-1; D: -; size: -; CDR3: CASSLGTSGEKLFF; DNA: TGCGCCAGCAGCTTGGGGACGAGCGGGGAAAAACTGTTTTTT
J: TRBJ2-5; V: TRBV29-1; D: -; size: -; CDR3: CTAIFSGETQYF; DNA: TGCACCGCTATTTTCAGCGGGGAGACCCAGTACTTC
J: TRBJ1-2; V: TRBV7-9; D: TRBD1; size: -; CDR3: CASSLDPGQGINYGYTF; DNA: TGTGCCAGCAGCTTAGATCCGGGACAGGGGATTAACTATGGCTACACCTTC
J: TRBJ1-5; V: TRBV12-3/TRBV12-4; D: -; size: -; CDR3: CASSFNGEQPQHF; DNA: TGTGCCAGCAGTTTCAACGGGGAGCAGCCCCAGCATTTT
J: TRBJ1-1; V: TRBV2; D: -; size: -; CDR3: CASSVVIGKKAFF; DNA: TGTGCCAGCAGTGTTGTTATCGGGAAGAAAGCTTTCTTT
J: TRBJ1-5; V: TRBV29-1; D: -; size: -; CDR3: CSVGEGDSNQPQHF; DNA: TGCAGCGTTGGAGAGGGGGATAGCAATCAGCCCCAGCATTTT
J: TRBJ2-1; V: TRBV5-4; D: TRBD2; size: once; CDR3: CASSLAAGGVGEQFF; DNA: TGTGCCAGCAGCTTGGCAGCGGGGGGGGTCGGTGAGCAGTTCTTC
J: TRBJ1-6; V: TRBV12-5; D: -; size: -; CDR3: CASGLVPGDSPLHF; DNA: TGTGCTAGTGGTTTGGTACCGGGAGATTCACCCCTCCACTTT
J: TRBJ1-6; V: TRBV7-9; D: -; size: -; CDR3: CASSPGYRNNSPLHF; DNA: TGTGCCAGCAGCCCAGGGTATCGCAATAATTCACCCCTCCACTTT
J: TRBJ2-1; V: TRBV6-2/TRBV6-3; D: -; size: -; CDR3: CASSYNKGRSPYNEQFF; DNA: TGTGCCAGCAGTTACAACAAGGGGAGAAGTCCCTACAATGAGCAGTTCTTC
J: TRBJ2-7; V: TRBV7-2; D: TRBD1; size: -; CDR3: CASSLPRGQAYEQYF; DNA: TGTGCCAGCAGCTTGCCGAGGGGACAGGCCTACGAGCAGTACTTC
J: TRBJ1-2; V: TRBV6-1; D: TRBD1; size: -; CDR3: CASSESLQGGPHYGYTF; DNA: TGTGCCAGCAGTGAAAGTCTACAGGGGGGCCCACACTATGGCTACACCTTC
J: TRBJ2-1; V: TRBV7-2; D: TRBD1; size: -; CDR3: CASSSPDRGLYNEQFF; DNA: TGTGCCAGCAGCTCACCAGACAGGGGGCTCTACAATGAGCAGTTCTTC
J: TRBJ2-7; V: TRBV10-2; D: TRBD2; size: -; CDR3: CASSVTSGGYEQYF; DNA: TGCGCCAGCAGTGTAACTAGCGGGGGGTACGAGCAGTACTTC
J: TRBJ1-2; V: TRBV5-4; D: -; size: -; CDR3: CASSFSGMWYGYTF; DNA: TGTGCCAGCAGCTTCTCAGGGATGTGGTATGGCTACACCTTC
J: TRBJ2-7; V: TRBV24-1; D: TRBD1; size: -; CDR3: CATGDRGDNEQYF; DNA: TGTGCCACCGGGGACAGGGGGGACAACGAGCAGTACTTC
J: TRBJ2-2; V: TRBV4-1; D: -; size: once; CDR3: CASRGNTGELFF; DNA: TGCGCCAGCAGAGGGAATACCGGGGAGCTGTTTTTT
J: TRBJ2-7; V: TRBV19; D: TRBD2; size: -; CDR3: CASSSGGGNYEQYF; DNA: TGTGCCAGTAGTAGTGGCGGGGGAAACTACGAGCAGTACTTC
J: TRBJ1-3; V: TRBV19; D: -; size: -; CDR3: CASSILFSGALRSGNTIYF; DNA: TGTGCCAGTAGTATCCTTTTTTCGGGGGCCCTACGCTCTGGAAACACCATATATTTT
J: TRBJ2-5; V: TRBV2; D: TRBD2; size: -; CDR3: CASSDLGGWVETQYF; DNA: TGTGCCAGCAGTGACTTGGGGGGGTGGGTAGAGACCCAGTACTTC
J: TRBJ1-5; V: TRBV6-2/TRBV6-3; D: -; size: -; CDR3: CASSWDGNQPQHF; DNA: TGTGCCAGCAGTTGGGACGGCAATCAGCCCCAGCATTTT
J: TRBJ2-2; V: TRBV7-9; D: -; size: -; CDR3: CASRGSTMTLTGELFF; DNA: TGTGCCAGCAGGGGATCGACAATGACCCTCACCGGGGAGCTGTTTTTT
J: TRBJ1-1; V: TRBV3-1/TRBV3-2; D: TRBD1; size: -; CDR3: CASRQGVAEAFF; DNA: TGTGCCAGCAGACAGGGGGTCGCTGAAGCTTTCTTT
J: TRBJ1-2; V: TRBV5-1; D: -; size: once; CDR3: CASSLQGDYGYTF; DNA: TGCGCCAGCAGTTTACAGGGAGACTATGGCTACACCTTC
J: TRBJ2-1; V: TRBV11-2; D: -; size: -; CDR3: CASSLDRSQGHEQFF; DNA: TGTGCCAGCAGCTTAGATCGTTCCCAGGGGCATGAGCAGTTCTTC
J: TRBJ1-2; V: TRBV6-5; D: -; size: -; CDR3: CASCDSNYGYTF; DNA: TGTGCCAGCTGTGACTCGAACTATGGCTACACCTTC
J: TRBJ2-2; V: TRBV25-1; D: TRBD1; size: -; CDR3: CASSTAGTGGSGELFF; DNA: TGTGCCAGCAGTACCGCCGGGACAGGGGGTTCCGGGGAGCTGTTTTTT